The 24 T cell receptor beta chains given below trace back to one sample, sequenced in a study of tumor-infiltrating lymphocytes in localized non-small cell lung cancer. Assay used: immunoSEQ multiplex PCR; TCRdb lists only in-frame clones, some missing. The data hold around 13,000 clones, with approximately 73% observed a single time. Specimen: uninvolved lung tissue not adjacent to the tumor. These receptors originate from a human donor with non-small cell lung cancer.

This chain joins TRBV7-2 and TRBJ2-3; D assignment may be TRBD1 or TRBD2 (6 bases each). The V gene's germline CDR1 is SGHTA and CDR2 FQGNSA. V was trimmed by 8 bases and J by 9 bases, leaving 15 bases between them. This CDR3 comprises 12 residues. In DNA, the CDR3 is TGTGCCAGCGAAGGAGGGGGAAGAACGCAGTATTTT. Translating gives CASEGGGRTQYF.

This clone was detected once. The gene calls are TRBV19 and TRBJ2-1, with TRBD2 matching 8 bases. The length of the CDR3 is 16 residues. V gave up 5 bases and J gave up 0 bases; unmatched junction bases: 6. Germline V CDR1 and CDR2: LNHDA, SQIVND (reference sequence). CDR3 in amino acids: CASSLVAGSSYNEQFF. The CDR3 DNA reads as TGTGCCAGTAGTTTAGTAGCGGGAAGCTCCTACAATGAGCAGTTCTTC.

The chain carries TRBV20-1 and TRBJ2-7; D is possibly TRBD2 (6 bases). The CDR3 totals 11 residues. Germline V lookup: CDR1 DFQATT, CDR2 SNEGSKA (reference sequence). Trimming pared 6 bases from V and 6 bases from J, leaving 12 bases between. The CDR3 here is CSALRGSEQYV. The DNA of the CDR3 is TGCAGTGCCCTCCGGGGGTCCGAGCAGTACGTC.

V usage is TRBV11-2 and J usage is TRBJ2-1; 9 bases align to TRBD2. CDR3 length: 13 residues. V shed 6 bases, J shed 14 bases, and the junction held 11 bases outside the gene matches. The germline V gene encodes CDR1 SGHAT and CDR2 FQNNGV. CDR3 loop: CASSPAPGLAKFF. CDR3 nucleotide sequence: TGTGCCAGCAGTCCTGCTCCGGGACTAGCAAAGTTCTTC.

The rearrangement uses TRBV27 and TRBJ2-6, with D maybe TRBD2 (6 bases). Per germline, CDR1 MNHEY and CDR2 SMNVEV (reference sequence). There are 15 residues in the CDR3. The V end lost 8 bases, the J end lost 1 base, and 12 bases lay between the germline ends. In DNA form, the CDR3 reads TGTGCCAGCCACCATGGAGGGTCTGGGGCCAACGTCCTGACTTTC. As protein: CASHHGGSGANVLTF. The full variable domain, completed using reference TRBV27 and TRBJ2-6, is EAQVTQNPRYLITVTGKKLTVTCSQNMNHEYMSWYRQDPGLGLRQIYYSMNVEVTDKGDVPEGYKVSRKEKRNFPLILESPSPNQTSLYFCASHHGGSGANVLTFGAGSRLTVL.

V and J are TRBV6-4 and TRBJ2-3; maybe TRBD2 (6 bases). CDR3 size: 14 residues. V lost 2 bases, J lost 0 bases, and 6 bases lay in between. In germline, CDR1 is MRHNA, CDR2 SNTAGT. CDR3 sequence reads: CASSDGTSTDTQYF. Here the CDR3 DNA reads TGTGCCAGCAGTGACGGGACTAGCACAGATACGCAGTATTTT.

V and J are TRBV15 and TRBJ1-4, with D hard to call. Trimming left V 1 base short and J 0 bases short, with 9 bases between. Per the germline V gene, CDR1 is LNHNV and CDR2 is YYDKDF (reference sequence). This CDR3 region has 16 residues. In nucleotides, the CDR3 is TGTGCCACCAGCAGAGCCCGATTAGCAACTAATGAAAAACTGTTTTTT. This translates into CATSRARLATNEKLFF.

V and J are TRBV12-5 and TRBJ2-5, with D unresolved. V was trimmed by 1 base and J by 5 bases, leaving 14 bases between them. The germline V gene encodes CDR1 LGHNT and CDR2 FRNRAP. CDR3 size: 15 residues. CDR3 bases: TGTGCTAGTGGTTTGGATGACACCCACGGGGAGACCCAGTACTTC. The encoded protein is CASGLDDTHGETQYF.

The CDR3 coding sequence is TGCAGCGTTGAAGATGGAAGAGGGTATGGCTACACCTTC. Protein product: CSVEDGRGYGYTF. V usage is TRBV29-1 and J usage is TRBJ1-2; D not resolved. The CDR3 contains 13 residues. With 0 bases removed from V and 5 bases from J, the gap between germline ends came to 10 bases. Germline CDR1 SQVTM, CDR2 ANQGSEA. The full variable domain, in which reference TRBV29-1 and TRBJ1-2 provide the parts outside the CDR3, is SAVISQKPSRDICQRGTSLTIQCQVDSQVTMMFWYRQQPGQSLTLIATANQGSEATYESGFVIDKFPISRPNLTFSTLTVSNMSPEDSSIYLCSVEDGRGYGYTFGSGTRLTVV.

Here the CDR3 DNA reads TGTGCCAGCAGCTCCGGGGGGTCGGCCAAAAACATTCAGTACTTC. This codes for CASSSGGSAKNIQYF. This sequence joins TRBV5-4 and TRBJ2-4; 7 nucleotides line up with TRBD2. The CDR3 sequence is 15 residues long. V was pared by 3 bases and J by 1 base, with 4 bases of the junction left unmatched. Germline CDR1 reads SGHNT; CDR2 reads YYREEE (reference sequence).

The CDR3 nucleotides are TGTGCCTGGGGCCCTACGGGATTCTACGAGCAGTACTTC. This encodes CAWGPTGFYEQYF. The genes are TRBV30 and TRBJ2-7, with D possibly TRBD2 on 5 matching bases. CDR3 length: 13 residues. V gave up 5 bases and J gave up 3 bases, with 14 bases separating them. The germline CDR1 and CDR2 sequences are GTSNPN and SVGIG (reference sequence).

CDR3: CASSPRGTGVLYGYTF. In DNA form, the CDR3 reads TGTGCCAGCAGTCCCCGAGGGACAGGGGTTTTATATGGCTACACCTTC. The chain links TRBV27 to TRBJ1-2, with 10 bases aligning to TRBD1. J gave up 5 bases and V 5 bases, and 11 bases lay outside the gene matches. Per the germline V gene, CDR1 is MNHEY and CDR2 is SMNVEV (reference sequence). The CDR3 length is 16 residues.

This rearrangement joins TRBV25-1 to TRBJ2-5; tentative D call: TRBD1 (5 bases). The germline V gene has CDR1 MGHDK and CDR2 SYGVNS. With 3 bases removed from V and 7 bases from J, the gap between germline ends came to 24 bases. The CDR3 totals 17 residues. This CDR3 reads CASSDSPSRVLRGTQYF. CDR3 nucleotide sequence: TGTGCCAGCAGTGATTCTCCCAGCAGGGTATTAAGGGGGACCCAGTACTTC.

This clone was observed a single time. The chain joins TRBV4-3 to TRBJ1-3; no reliable D call. CDR3 length: 16 residues. Germline-derived CDR1 and CDR2 are LGHNA and YSLEER. V lost 1 base to trimming and J lost 2 bases, with 12 bases between them. CDR3 region: CASSQVFLDAGNTIYF. The CDR3, as DNA: TGCGCCAGCAGCCAAGTTTTCCTGGATGCTGGAAACACCATATATTTT.

This clone has just a few counts. The V call is TRBV15, the J call TRBJ2-5; 10 bases align to TRBD1. J was trimmed by 9 bases and V by 5 bases; bases with no gene match: 15. The CDR3 has 16 residues. Germline loops: CDR1 LNHNV, CDR2 YYDKDF (reference sequence). The CDR3 loop is CATSGSGTGALRAQYF. Written as DNA, the CDR3 is TGTGCCACCAGCGGGTCAGGGACAGGGGCTCTCAGAGCCCAGTACTTC.

This chain links TRBV7-2 with TRBJ2-5; D not certain. The V end lost 2 bases, the J end lost 2 bases, and 0 bases lay between the germline ends. This CDR3 spans 11 amino acids. Germline loops: CDR1 SGHTA, CDR2 FQGNSA. The CDR3: CASSLQETQYF. CDR3 in DNA: TGTGCCAGCAGCTTACAAGAGACCCAGTACTTC.

The chain joins TRBV7-3 to TRBJ2-1; the match to TRBD2 covers 10 bases. The CDR3 runs to 15 residues. The germline V gene encodes CDR1 SGHTA and CDR2 FQGTGA. The junction had 6 bases not matched to a gene; V was cut back by 4 bases and J by 6 bases. The DNA for the CDR3 is TGTGCCAGCAGCTCCGGGACTAGCGTAACCAATGAGCAGTTCTTC. It encodes CASSSGTSVTNEQFF.

This chain connects TRBV6-6 to TRBJ1-2; TRBD1 matches 10 bases. The length of the CDR3 is 15 residues. V lost 5 bases, J lost 0 bases, and 3 bases stayed unmatched. The germline V gene has CDR1 MNHNY and CDR2 SVGAGI (reference sequence). This chain's CDR3 is CASSGQGGPNYGYTF. CDR3 sequence (DNA): TGTGCCAGCAGTGGACAGGGGGGGCCTAACTATGGCTACACCTTC.

The chain is built from TRBV13 and TRBJ1-1, with TRBD1 as a possible D gene (5 bases). The germline CDR1 and CDR2 sequences are PRHDT and FYEKMQ (reference sequence). This CDR3 comprises 14 residues. V was clipped by 4 bases and J by 1 base, with 10 bases between them. The CDR3 DNA sequence: TGTGCCAGCAGCTCCGAAGACAGGAACACTGAAGCTTTCTTT. Translation gives CASSSEDRNTEAFF.

The chain couples TRBV5-4 to TRBJ1-2, with 9 nucleotides matching TRBD1. Per the germline V gene, CDR1 is SGHNT and CDR2 is YYREEE (reference sequence). The CDR3 extends over 15 amino acids. Losses at the gene ends were 4 bases for V and 3 bases for J; bases not matched to a gene: 7. CDR3 in DNA: TGTGCCAGCAGCATCACAGGGGGCGCCCACTATGGCTACACCTTC. Translating it yields CASSITGGAHYGYTF. Supplemented by reference TRBV5-4 and TRBJ1-2, the full variable domain reads ETGVTQSPTHLIKTRGQQVTLRCSSQSGHNTVSWYQQALGQGPQFIFQYYREEENGRGNFPPRFSGLQFPNYSSELNVNALELDDSALYLCASSITGGAHYGYTFGSGTRLTVV.

The chain recombines TRBV6-6 with TRBJ1-4, with no clear D. The CDR3 spans 15 residues. Deletions cut 0 bases from V and 0 bases from J, with 5 bases between. Germline assignment: CDR1 MNHNY and CDR2 SVGAGI (reference sequence). Here the CDR3 reads CASSYSITTNEKLFF. In DNA, the CDR3 is TGTGCCAGCAGTTACTCCATAACAACTAATGAAAAACTGTTTTTT.

This clone was seen a few times. The chain links TRBV6-1 to TRBJ1-5, with D possibly matching TRBD1 (5 bases). Trimming removed 9 bases at V and 0 bases at J, with 15 bases between. The germline CDR1 and CDR2 sequences are MNHNS and SASEGT. The CDR3 is 15 amino acids. The CDR3 sequence: CASTPTDNSNQPQHF. The CDR3 nucleotides are TGTGCCAGTACCCCGACGGACAATAGCAATCAGCCCCAGCATTTT.

V gene TRBV30 combines with J gene TRBJ1-1, with D perhaps matching TRBD1 (6 bases). Per the germline V gene, CDR1 is GTSNPN and CDR2 is SVGIG (reference sequence). The germline V and J ends were trimmed by 2 bases and 12 bases, with 16 bases remaining between them. The length of the CDR3 is 12 residues. CDR3 DNA sequence: TGTGCCTGGAGTTCAGGGGTCATGTTGCCTTTCTTT. This translates into CAWSSGVMLPFF.

V gene TRBV29-1 combines with J gene TRBJ2-7; D gene ambiguous. Trimming took off 6 bases at V and 3 bases at J, with 18 bases between the two ends. Germline CDR1 is SQVTM and CDR2 is ANQGSEA. CDR3 length: 14 residues. Here the CDR3 reads CSVSVLQRHYEQYF. As DNA, the CDR3 is TGCAGCGTCTCCGTTCTCCAACGCCACTACGAGCAGTACTTC.